Presented here are 25 T cell receptor beta chains from one specimen sequenced in a study of cytomegalovirus exposure and HLA in healthy donors. The primer mix had 60 Vbeta and 13 Jbeta primers. Produced via immunoSEQ multiplex PCR; TCRdb's table is partial and in-frame only. The sample has more than 110,000 clones; 70% to 80% are singletons. Sequenced material: PBMCs. The receptors here all came from a female donor in good health and CMV-seronegative.

The chain carries TRBV9 and TRBJ2-7; 7 positions agree with TRBD2. The germline gives CDR1 SGDLS, CDR2 YYNGEE. This CDR3 has 18 residues. The trim removed 4 bases at V and 2 bases at J, leaving 18 bases unmatched. In DNA, the CDR3 is TGTGCCAGCAGCTCCGGGACTGCACCACTAGCGACCACCTACGAGCAGTACTTC. Its translation: CASSSGTAPLATTYEQYF.

V is TRBV2 and J is TRBJ1-2; unclear D gene. Germline CDR1 is SNHLY and CDR2 is FYNNEI. Trimming took off 4 bases at V and 4 bases at J, with 7 bases between the two ends. CDR3 size: 12 residues. CDR3 in amino acids: CASSVEGYGYTF. CDR3 in DNA: TGTGCCAGCAGTGTCGAGGGCTATGGCTACACCTTC.

The chain is built from TRBV7-2 and TRBJ1-5; D not certain. CDR3 size: 15 residues. Germline-derived CDR1 and CDR2 are SGHTA and FQGNSA. Between the trimmed V and J ends, which lost 4 bases and 3 bases, there was a span of 13 bases. As DNA, the CDR3 is TGTGCCAGCAGCTCAGGCTGGGCCCCCAATCAGCCCCAGCATTTT. Protein: CASSSGWAPNQPQHF.

This rearrangement joins TRBV9 to TRBJ1-2; D perhaps matches TRBD1 (6 bases). The CDR3 has 13 residues. Trimming pared 2 bases from V and 2 bases from J, leaving 7 bases between. Germline CDR1 and CDR2: SGDLS and YYNGEE. The CDR3 loop reads CASSVTGNYGYTF. In nucleotides, the CDR3 is TGTGCCAGCAGCGTCACAGGGAACTATGGCTACACCTTC.

This clone was recorded once. The chain recombines TRBV6-1 with TRBJ2-3, with TRBD1 identical over 10 bases. CDR1 is MNHNS and CDR2 is SASEGT in the germline V gene. CDR3 length: 15 amino acids. J lost 6 bases, V lost 6 bases, and 9 bases had no gene match. The CDR3 nucleotides are TGTGCCAGCAGGGCTGGACAGGGGGACATCGATACGCAGTATTTT. Residues: CASRAGQGDIDTQYF.

The chain uses TRBV6-5 and TRBJ2-7, with TRBD2 matching over 9 bases. The trim removed 2 bases at V and 9 bases at J, leaving 11 bases unmatched. CDR3 size: 15 residues. Germline-derived CDR1 and CDR2 are MNHEY and SVGAGI. For the CDR3, the DNA is TGTGCCAGCAGTTACCGCGGGGTAGCGGGAGACGGGCAGTACTTC. Its protein product is CASSYRGVAGDGQYF.

In this sample, this clone turned up a few times. The chain joins TRBV10-3 to TRBJ1-5, with 7 bases matching TRBD1. V lost 4 bases and J lost 2; bases outside the gene matches: 2. CDR3 length: 14 amino acids. Per germline, CDR1 ENHRY and CDR2 SYGVKD. CDR3 loop: CAISAGQGNQPQHF. For the CDR3, the DNA is TGTGCCATCAGTGCTGGACAGGGCAATCAGCCCCAGCATTTT.

The chain combines TRBV7-8 with TRBJ2-2; unclear D gene. Germline values: CDR1 SGHVS, CDR2 FQNEAQ. V lost 7 bases to trimming and J lost 5 bases, with 11 bases between them. The CDR3 sequence is 13 residues long. The CDR3 DNA reads TGTGCCAGCACCCGCGGCCCAACCGGGGAGCTGTTTTTT. This codes for CASTRGPTGELFF. Full variable domain (outside the CDR3, taken from reference TRBV7-8 and TRBJ2-2): GAGVSQSPRYKVAKRGQDVALRCDPISGHVSLFWYQQALGQGPEFLTYFQNEAQLDKSGLPSDRFFAERPEGSVSTLKIQRTQQEDSAVYLCASTRGPTGELFFGEGSRLTVL.

V is TRBV5-1 and J is TRBJ2-2; the D is unclear. The CDR3 covers 14 residues. V was pared by 4 bases and J by 0 bases, with 7 bases between. Germline V lookup: CDR1 SGHRS, CDR2 YFSETQ. CDR3 nucleotides: TGCGCCAGCAGCCAGCGATCGAACACCGGGGAGCTGTTTTTT. It encodes CASSQRSNTGELFF. Complete variable domain (other parts from reference TRBV5-1 and TRBJ2-2): KAGVTQTPRYLIKTRGQQVTLSCSPISGHRSVSWYQQTPGQGLQFLFEYFSETQRNKGNFPGRFSGRQFSNSRSEMNVSTLELGDSALYLCASSQRSNTGELFFGEGSRLTVL.

This clone was seen a few times. The V call is TRBV6-5, the J call TRBJ1-4; 7 nucleotides match TRBD1. The V gene end was trimmed by 7 bases and the J gene end by 8 bases; junction bases not matched to a gene: 10. The CDR3 spans 14 residues. Germline CDR1 MNHEY, CDR2 SVGAGI. Written as DNA, the CDR3 is TGTGCCAGCAAACAAAGACAGGGTGACGAAAAACTGTTTTTT. Protein product: CASKQRQGDEKLFF.

The chain has TRBV7-9 and TRBJ2-1, with TRBD2 matching 13 bases. CDR3 size: 19 residues. V lost 4 bases, J lost 0 bases, and 9 bases stayed unmatched. The germline CDR1 and CDR2 sequences are SEHNR and FQNEAQ (reference sequence). The CDR3 sequence: CASSSRRLAGGSSYNEQFF. Here the CDR3 DNA reads TGTGCCAGCAGCTCCAGACGACTAGCGGGGGGTAGCTCCTACAATGAGCAGTTCTTC.

The table lists this clone with a few counts. This chain connects TRBV10-3 to TRBJ1-1, with a possible D match to TRBD1 (6 bases). V was clipped by 4 bases and J by 6 bases, with 9 bases between them. The CDR3 covers 12 residues. The germline CDR1 and CDR2 sequences are ENHRY and SYGVKD. The CDR3 sequence: CAISVRGAEAFF. The CDR3 coding sequence is TGTGCCATCAGTGTCAGGGGAGCTGAAGCTTTCTTT.

In its sample, this clone was seen once. The chain couples TRBV5-1 to TRBJ2-1; 7 bases agree with TRBD2. The CDR3 covers 14 residues. Germline V gene data show CDR1 as SGHRS and CDR2 as YFSETQ. V gave up 6 bases and J gave up 4 bases; unmatched junction bases: 7. Here the CDR3 DNA reads TGCGCCAGCAAGGTGAGCGGGGCTTACAATGAGCAGTTCTTC. It translates to CASKVSGAYNEQFF.

The chain links TRBV27 to TRBJ2-7; 13 bases fit TRBD2. The V gene's germline CDR1 is MNHEY and CDR2 SMNVEV (reference sequence). CDR3 length equals 15 residues. Trimming cost V 8 bases and J 3 bases; bases outside gene matches: 7. The CDR3 region is CASQRTSGGLYEQYF. The CDR3 DNA follows: TGTGCCAGCCAAAGGACTAGCGGGGGCCTCTACGAGCAGTACTTC.

Here the CDR3 DNA reads TGTGCCTGGAGCCCTCAGGGATTCGGCCGGGCTTTCTTT. This encodes CAWSPQGFGRAFF. The gene calls are TRBV30 and TRBJ1-1, with TRBD1 as a possible D gene (5 bases). This CDR3 contains 13 residues. Germline CDR1 is GTSNPN and CDR2 is SVGIG (reference sequence). V was cut by 3 bases and J by 11 bases, with 19 bases left in between.

This chain joins TRBV6-5 and TRBJ2-1, with D tentatively TRBD2 (6 bases). Germline-derived CDR1 and CDR2 are MNHEY and SVGAGI. CDR3 length equals 15 residues. V was clipped by 6 bases and J by 0 bases, with 12 bases between them. CDR3 coding DNA: TGTGCCAGCAGGGTAGCGGATAGCTCCTACAATGAGCAGTTCTTC. Translation: CASRVADSSYNEQFF.

The genes are TRBV2 and TRBJ1-5; D gene ambiguous. Trimming left V 3 bases short and J 0 bases short, with 15 bases between. CDR1 and CDR2 (germline): SNHLY, FYNNEI. There are 17 residues in the CDR3. CDR3 in DNA: TGTGCCAGCAGTGAGGGTCTCGGGTTTTATAGCAATCAGCCCCAGCATTTT. Translated: CASSEGLGFYSNQPQHF.

The rearrangement links TRBV6-5 to TRBJ2-7, with 9 nucleotides matching TRBD1. CDR1 MNHEY and CDR2 SVGAGI come from the germline V gene. V lost 5 bases, J lost 6 bases, and 8 bases stayed unmatched. The CDR3 is made up of 14 amino acids. The CDR3 sequence is CASSIRDRVAEQYF. CDR3 in DNA: TGTGCCAGCAGTATCCGGGACAGGGTTGCCGAGCAGTACTTC.

The chain couples TRBV6-5 to TRBJ2-3; 8 nucleotides line up with TRBD1. The CDR3 sequence is 16 residues long. The germline CDR1 and CDR2 sequences are MNHEY and SVGAGI. V shed 4 bases, J shed 3 bases, and the junction held 9 bases outside the gene matches. The CDR3 reads CASSSPWGQETDTQYF. The CDR3 DNA sequence: TGTGCCAGCAGTTCCCCCTGGGGACAGGAGACAGATACGCAGTATTTT.

The chain employs TRBV6-4 and TRBJ1-2; 7 bases agree with TRBD1. V shed 6 bases and J 2 bases; nucleotides not matched to a gene: 3. CDR3 length equals 13 residues. Germline lookup yields CDR1 MRHNA and CDR2 SNTAGT. The CDR3 loop is CASSPGQNYGYTF. The CDR3 DNA is TGTGCCAGCAGCCCGGGACAGAACTATGGCTACACCTTC.

The rearrangement joins TRBV2 to TRBJ1-1, with a tentative D call TRBD1 (5 bases). This CDR3 has 13 residues. Germline assignment: CDR1 SNHLY and CDR2 FYNNEI. Trimming pared 8 bases from V and 3 bases from J, leaving 13 bases between. Here the CDR3 DNA reads TGTGCCAGCGGGGCTGACAGACACACTGAAGCTTTCTTT. Its translation is CASGADRHTEAFF.

The CDR3 region is CASSPAGLVYNEQFF. The CDR3, as DNA: TGTGCCAGCAGTCCAGCCGGACTAGTCTACAATGAGCAGTTCTTC. The V gene is TRBV6-5, the J gene TRBJ2-1, with 7 positions matching TRBD2. Germline CDR1 is MNHEY and CDR2 is SVGAGI. V shed 5 bases, J shed 3 bases, and the junction held 7 bases outside the gene matches. The CDR3 covers 15 residues.

The chain uses TRBV30 and TRBJ2-1, with a weak D call TRBD2 (6 bases). Trimming took 5 bases from V and 3 from J, leaving 14 bases between them. Germline values: CDR1 GTSNPN, CDR2 SVGIG (reference sequence). The CDR3 covers 14 residues. The chain's CDR3 is CAWGPKGGYNEQFF. CDR3 DNA sequence: TGTGCCTGGGGTCCGAAGGGAGGCTACAATGAGCAGTTCTTC.

This chain links TRBV28 with TRBJ1-2; TRBD1 agrees at 10 bases. This CDR3 has 14 residues. Germline trimming cut 6 bases from V and 4 bases from J; bases unmatched to any gene: 5. CDR1 and CDR2 from the germline V gene are MDHEN and SYDVKM. This chain's CDR3 is CASRGTGDAYGYTF. Here the CDR3 DNA reads TGTGCCAGCAGGGGGACAGGGGATGCCTATGGCTACACCTTC.

The gene calls are TRBV5-1 and TRBJ1-2, with 8 bases identical to TRBD1. Per the germline V gene, CDR1 is SGHRS and CDR2 is YFSETQ. V lost 4 bases, J lost 3 bases, and 5 bases stayed unmatched. CDR3 length equals 14 residues. This CDR3 reads CASSLTGEDYGYTF. In DNA form, the CDR3 reads TGCGCCAGCAGCCTGACAGGGGAAGACTATGGCTACACCTTC. Together with reference TRBV5-1 and TRBJ1-2, the CDR3 gives the full variable domain: KAGVTQTPRYLIKTRGQQVTLSCSPISGHRSVSWYQQTPGQGLQFLFEYFSETQRNKGNFPGRFSGRQFSNSRSEMNVSTLELGDSALYLCASSLTGEDYGYTFGSGTRLTVV.